Sequencing of this T cell receptor beta chain was carried out in a study of blood T cells in healthy people across ages. This clonotype was found once. Its antigen is currently unknown. This CDR3 spans 15 amino acids. CDR1 SGHTA and CDR2 FQGNSA come from the germline V gene. Between the trimmed V and J ends, which lost 6 bases and 11 bases, there was a span of 24 bases. For the second PCR, which ran for about 6 to 11 cycles, a sample-barcoded 5' primer and a J-beta primer mix were used. The authors tagged each cDNA molecule using a template-switch adaptor with 12 random nucleotides. All samples gave at least 2.5 million CDR3-containing paired-end reads. TCRdb ran MiXCR on the 5' RACE reads and lists one entry per CDR3 protein. The table includes 1.5 million to 1.9 million distinct CDR3 sequences, roughly 43% detected once. Peripheral blood samples of roughly 10 milliliters were drawn from each donor.

Whole-study results and caveats: Relative to aged donors, long-lived donors carried more naive CD4+ cells and displayed higher diversity.

Sequencing input: blood. The V and J genes are TRBV7-2 and TRBJ2-3; the D gene could be TRBD1 or TRBD2 (5 bases each). This sequence was found in a woman between 18 and 30 years old in good health. CDR3 in DNA: TGTGCCAGCAGTGGGGACGGGGTGGGTCCCCTTATGCAGTATTTT. It encodes CASSGDGVGPLMQYF.